These 9 T cell receptor beta chains originate from one sample sequenced in a study of blood T cell repertoires in COVID-19. Repertoires were generated with immunoSEQ multiplex PCR, while TCRdb's copy carries only in-frame clones and drops some. The data show 200,000 to 250,000 clones, with about four fifths seen just once and 3.6% held by the top ten. The source material was PBMCs or T cells enriched from blood (not recorded which). Source of these receptors: a woman aged 40 to 55 who had been exposed to COVID-19.

J is TRBJ1-5 and V is TRBV21-1; TRBD1 was called by the table and not checked on the DNA. TRBV21-1 is a pseudogene segment. The CDR3 runs to 17 residues. The CDR3 spells CASSRGQPFDVDQPQHF. The CDR3 DNA follows: TGTGCCAGCAGCCGAGGACAGCCCTTTGACGTTGATCAGCCCCAGCATTTT.

V and J are TRBV19 and TRBJ2-2; 8 bases align to TRBD1. The J segment lost 2 bases and the V segment lost 6 bases, leaving 5 bases of the junction unmatched. Per the germline V gene, CDR1 is LNHDA and CDR2 is SQIVND (reference sequence). The length of the CDR3 is 15 residues. CDR3 region: CASRGQEYNTGELFF. CDR3 in DNA: TGTGCCAGTAGGGGACAGGAGTACAACACCGGGGAGCTGTTTTTT.

The CDR3 DNA sequence: TGTGCCAGCAGCAGGACAGGGGATGGCTACACCTTC. It yields the protein CASSRTGDGYTF. The V gene is TRBV3-1 (or the pseudogene TRBV3-2), the J gene TRBJ1-2; 9 positions agree with TRBD1. Germline V gene lookup returns CDR1 LGHDT and CDR2 YNNKEL (reference sequence). V gave up 5 bases and J gave up 6 bases; unmatched junction bases: 1. This CDR3 contains 12 residues.

The chain combines TRBV5-8 with TRBJ1-2; TRBD1 agrees at 8 bases. J was trimmed by 4 bases and V by 2 bases; bases with no gene match: 7. The CDR3 loop spans 15 amino acids. Germline values: CDR1 SGHTS, CDR2 YDEGEE. CDR3 DNA sequence: TGTGCCAGCAGCTTTGCCGTTACAGGGGGCTATGGCTACACCTTC. Amino acids: CASSFAVTGGYGYTF. Supplemented by reference TRBV5-8 and TRBJ1-2, the full variable domain reads EAGVTQSPTHLIKTRGQQATLRCSPISGHTSVYWYQQALGLGLQFLLWYDEGEERNRGNFPPRFSGRQFPNYSSELNVNALELEDSALYLCASSFAVTGGYGYTFGSGTRLTVV.

The chain is built from TRBV28 and TRBJ2-5; D ambiguous. CDR3 length: 11 residues. Germline CDR1 is MDHEN and CDR2 is SYDVKM. V lost 2 bases to trimming and J lost 5 bases, with 3 bases between them. The CDR3 protein is CASSLRETQYF. CDR3 DNA sequence: TGTGCCAGCAGTTTACGGGAGACCCAGTACTTC.

The rearrangement uses TRBV6-5 and TRBJ2-7; TRBD1 matches 7 bases. The CDR3 extends over 14 amino acids. Germline values: CDR1 MNHEY, CDR2 SVGAGI. With V trimmed by 6 bases and J by 0 bases, 5 bases remained unmatched. CDR3 nucleotides: TGTGCCAGCAGCGACAGGGAGACCTCCTACGAGCAGTACTTC. As protein: CASSDRETSYEQYF.

This clone was counted a single time. This chain links TRBV24-1 with TRBJ1-5; D perhaps matches TRBD1 (5 bases). Trimming removed 3 bases from V and 4 bases from J, with 6 bases in between. The CDR3 covers 13 residues. Germline CDR1 reads KGHDR; CDR2 reads SFDVKD. The CDR3 nucleotides are TGTGCCACCAGTGATAGGGGAAATCAGCCCCAGCATTTT. This gives the protein CATSDRGNQPQHF.

The CDR3 spells CASSFNPGQGARVTEAFF. CDR3 nucleotides: TGTGCCAGCAGTTTCAACCCGGGACAGGGGGCGAGGGTCACTGAAGCTTTCTTT. The chain uses TRBV6-2 or TRBV6-3 and TRBJ1-1; TRBD1 agrees at 12 bases. CDR1 MNHEY and CDR2 SVGEGT come from the germline V gene. V lost 4 bases and J lost 4; bases outside the gene matches: 13. The CDR3 has 18 amino acids.

The chain couples TRBV5-4 to TRBJ2-5; perhaps TRBD2 as D (6 bases). V was trimmed by 0 bases and J by 3 bases, leaving 12 bases between them. CDR3 size: 15 residues. Germline CDR1 reads SGHNT; CDR2 reads YYREEE (reference sequence). The DNA for the CDR3 is TGTGCCAGCAGCTTGGTAGAGGCTAGCGAAGAGACCCAGTACTTC. The encoded protein is CASSLVEASEETQYF.